Given below is one T cell receptor beta chain in context. The data stem from a study of blood T cell repertoires in COVID-19. Study in general: Donors in the United States, Italy and Spain gave samples during acute or convalescent COVID-19.

Original handling: Amplified reference gene primers provided the basis for estimating nucleated cell counts. The assay was immunoSEQ multiplex PCR, and TCRdb's table has in-frame clones only and misses some. Clonal size and the V and J genes are those of that table, whereas D and trimming came from the DNA. The table shows more than 95,000 clones, with around four fifths occurring only once. The CDR3 totals 18 residues. The V segment lost 2 bases and the J segment 0 bases; nucleotides outside the gene matches: 13. Germline V CDR1 and CDR2: MNHEY, SVGEGT. Sequences were obtained from peripheral blood. The chain uses TRBV6-2 or TRBV6-3 and TRBJ2-7; TRBD2 agrees at 7 bases. This TCR was sampled from a human donor in a cohort sampled during active COVID-19. The CDR3 nucleotides read TGTGCCAGCAGTTACAGAGGTACCGCGGGGGACCACTCCTACGAGCAGTACTTC. Amino acid sequence: CASSYRGTAGDHSYEQYF.